This TCR beta chain was profiled in a study of cytomegalovirus exposure and HLA in healthy donors. Amplification used 60 Vbeta primers and 13 Jbeta primers. Authors' processing steps: Later, an analysis found about 80 million unique TCR beta chains, and 10 million to 11 million of these were shared. Profiled with immunoSEQ multiplex PCR; TCRdb holds only in-frame clones, not every one. V, J and clone size reflect that table, while D and trimming were determined from the DNA. The table has approximately 100,000 clones, around three quarters seen once. About this clone itself: Its target is unknown.

Whole-study findings and limits: Rarity held for most TCR sequences, but there were some public TCRs that occurred in many donors. Reports indicate that TCR beta sequences accurately predicted the HLA-A and HLA-B alleles of most subjects.

Germline V gene data show CDR1 as SEHNR and CDR2 as FQNEAQ (reference sequence). This CDR3 is 14 amino acids long. J lost 6 bases, V lost 1 base, and 2 bases had no gene match. This sequence was found in a female donor in good health and CMV-seronegative. The chain carries TRBV7-9 and TRBJ1-1; 10 positions agree with TRBD1. The sequencing input was PBMCs. The CDR3 reads CASSLEGQGAEAFF. In DNA form, the CDR3 reads TGTGCCAGCAGCTTAGAAGGACAGGGGGCTGAAGCTTTCTTT.